This T cell receptor beta chain was recorded in a study of T cells in women clearing cervical HPV infection. Across the study: Only a few women had HLA typing results available. Points from the study as a whole: Unknown T-cell numbers per sample may underlie the richness differences.

The germline V gene has CDR1 DFQATT and CDR2 SNEGSKA (reference sequence). The CDR3 is 12 residues long. Trimming took 5 bases from V and 9 from J; bases not matched to a gene: 5. To note about this clone: Its specificity is not known. The CDR3 end falls 3 residues outside the read, so it is completed with the germline J gene.

The data were produced by immunoSEQ multiplex PCR, yet TCRdb's version contains in-frame clones alone and is incomplete. This sample's table reports roughly 47,000 clones. The sample taken for sequencing was blood buffy coat. This receptor was taken from a woman between 18 and 75 years old with a cervical HPV16 infection that either progressed to CIN3+ or cleared (not recorded which). The chain uses TRBV20-1 and TRBJ2-1, with 9 bases fitting TRBD2. The sequenced CDR3 bases are TGCAGTGCTTATTTAGCGGGGGTTGAG. This translates into CSAYLAGVE. From start to end, the CDR3 is CSAYLAGVEQFF.